These 31 T cell receptor beta chains were sequenced from one sample in a study of blood T cell repertoires in COVID-19. Clones were sequenced by immunoSEQ multiplex PCR, and TCRdb holds only the in-frame ones, with some missing. Of about 100,000 clones listed, 80% to 90% were seen once; the top ten hold around 5.4%. Sequencing input: peripheral blood. All receptors come from a human donor in a cohort sampled during active COVID-19.

The V gene is TRBV10-3, the J gene TRBJ2-7; 11 positions agree with TRBD2. With 6 bases clipped from V and 7 bases from J, the junction kept 8 bases outside the gene matches. The CDR3 has 14 amino acids. Germline CDR1 reads ENHRY; CDR2 reads SYGVKD. The CDR3 loop reads CAIRVAGGGEEQYF. The CDR3 DNA reads TGTGCCATCAGAGTAGCGGGAGGGGGAGAAGAGCAGTACTTC.

The CDR3 reads CASSGRDRGEQYF. The DNA for the CDR3 is TGTGCCAGCAGTGGCCGGGACAGGGGCGAGCAGTACTTC. The chain combines TRBV25-1 with TRBJ2-7, with 10 bases that match TRBD1. V was clipped by 4 bases and J by 6 bases; unmatched bases: 3. There are 13 residues in the CDR3. Germline assignment: CDR1 MGHDK and CDR2 SYGVNS.

This clone appeared a few times. The chain carries TRBV6-5 and TRBJ2-2; D call uncertain. The V end was cut by 6 bases, the J end by 4 bases, with 9 bases between. This CDR3 is 13 amino acids long. Germline V gene data show CDR1 as MNHEY and CDR2 as SVGAGI. CDR3 loop: CASRGGTTGELFF. The DNA of the CDR3 is TGTGCCAGCAGAGGCGGAACCACCGGGGAGCTGTTTTTT.

The chain's CDR3 is CAWSHPTEAFF. DNA of the CDR3: TGTGCCTGGAGCCACCCTACCGAAGCTTTCTTT. V gene TRBV30 combines with J gene TRBJ1-1; no clear D gene. CDR1 and CDR2 (germline): GTSNPN, SVGIG (reference sequence). V was pared by 3 bases and J by 8 bases, with 10 bases between. The length of the CDR3 is 11 residues.

The chain has TRBV5-4 and TRBJ2-7, with a tentative D call TRBD2 (6 bases). Trimming removed 4 bases at V and 4 bases at J, with 15 bases between. Looked up from germline, CDR1 is SGHNT and CDR2 is YYREEE (reference sequence). The length of the CDR3 is 14 residues. The CDR3 DNA reads TGTGCCAGCAGCCTAGGGACTCCTGATTACGAGCAGTACTTC. It yields the protein CASSLGTPDYEQYF.

The chain carries TRBV12-3 or TRBV12-4 and TRBJ2-7; D remains unclear. The V and J ends lost 2 bases and 6 bases respectively, with 11 bases between them. This CDR3 comprises 13 residues. In DNA form, the CDR3 reads TGTGCCAGCAGTTTAAGCCTGCGTGCCGAGCAGTACTTC. It codes for CASSLSLRAEQYF.

J is TRBJ2-3 and V is TRBV5-1, with a possible D match to TRBD1 (7 bases). Trimming pared 4 bases from V and 3 bases from J, leaving 18 bases between. This CDR3 has 16 residues. The germline CDR1 and CDR2 sequences are SGHRS and YFSETQ. The CDR3 reads CASSTGQVGGTDTQYF. The DNA of the CDR3 is TGCGCCAGCAGCACCGGACAGGTCGGGGGAACAGATACGCAGTATTTT.

The rearrangement uses TRBV19 and TRBJ1-6; D unresolved. The CDR3 loop spans 14 amino acids. Trimming took off 3 bases at V and 8 bases at J, with 11 bases between the two ends. Germline V lookup: CDR1 LNHDA, CDR2 SQIVND (reference sequence). The CDR3 nucleotides are TGTGCCAGTAGTATCTGGACTGGGGATTCACCCCTCCACTTT. Encoded protein: CASSIWTGDSPLHF.

This clone has a handful of counts. Other DNA sequences in this specimen translate into the identical CDR3. The chain employs TRBV5-1 and TRBJ1-5; tentative D call: TRBD1 (5 bases). Germline-derived CDR1 and CDR2 are SGHRS and YFSETQ. V was pared by 2 bases and J by 4 bases, with 13 bases between. The CDR3 has 15 amino acids. The CDR3 DNA reads as TGCGCCAGCAGCTTCGACGGACAAGGTAATCAGCCCCAGCATTTT. It translates to CASSFDGQGNQPQHF. Using reference TRBV5-1 and TRBJ1-5 for the parts outside the CDR3, the full variable domain is KAGVTQTPRYLIKTRGQQVTLSCSPISGHRSVSWYQQTPGQGLQFLFEYFSETQRNKGNFPGRFSGRQFSNSRSEMNVSTLELGDSALYLCASSFDGQGNQPQHFGDGTRLSIL.

The gene calls are TRBV7-9 and TRBJ2-1; 13 nucleotides agree with TRBD2. With V trimmed by 1 base and J by 11 bases, 14 bases remained unmatched. CDR1 and CDR2 (germline): SEHNR, FQNEAQ (reference sequence). The CDR3 totals 18 residues. The CDR3 spells CASSLGTGRTSGSQKQFF. In DNA, the CDR3 is TGTGCCAGCAGCTTAGGAACAGGGAGGACTAGCGGGAGTCAGAAGCAGTTCTTC.

The chain couples TRBV2 to TRBJ2-2; D possibly corresponds to TRBD2 (5 bases). CDR3 size: 14 residues. Germline V gene sequence: CDR1 SNHLY, CDR2 FYNNEI. Between the trimmed V and J ends, which lost 4 bases and 4 bases, there was a span of 10 bases. The CDR3 sequence: CASSVSGSTGELFF. Here the CDR3 DNA reads TGTGCCAGCAGTGTTTCGGGGTCCACCGGGGAGCTGTTTTTT.

The chain employs TRBV19 and TRBJ1-2; 8 nucleotides line up with TRBD1. The V and J ends lost 3 bases and 8 bases, in that order; junction bases with no gene match: 5. This CDR3 region has 13 residues. Germline values: CDR1 LNHDA, CDR2 SQIVND (reference sequence). CDR3: CASSIARGLGYTF. As DNA, the CDR3 is TGTGCCAGTAGTATCGCCAGGGGGCTCGGCTACACCTTC.

The V call is TRBV4-1, the J call TRBJ2-3; TRBD2 might be the D (6 bases). The V end lost 1 base, the J end lost 0 bases, and 11 bases lay between the germline ends. This CDR3 is 16 amino acids long. Germline V gene data show CDR1 as MGHRA and CDR2 as YSYEKL. The CDR3 coding sequence is TGCGCCAGCAGCCAAGCGCGCGGGGTTAGCACAGATACGCAGTATTTT. It specifies CASSQARGVSTDTQYF.

The chain links TRBV2 to TRBJ2-2; no definite D call. Germline lookup yields CDR1 SNHLY and CDR2 FYNNEI. This CDR3 region has 15 residues. The V end was cut by 2 bases, the J end by 0 bases, with 7 bases between. DNA of the CDR3: TGTGCCAGCAGTGAAACCCAGGCGAACACCGGGGAGCTGTTTTTT. This codes for CASSETQANTGELFF.

The chain recombines TRBV11-2 with TRBJ2-1; no definite D call. The CDR3 length is 12 residues. The germline V gene encodes CDR1 SGHAT and CDR2 FQNNGV. V shed 4 bases and J shed 4 bases, with 5 bases lying between them. CDR3 sequence reads: CASSSQYNEQFF. For the CDR3, the DNA is TGTGCCAGCAGCTCGCAGTACAATGAGCAGTTCTTC.

The CDR3 DNA reads as TGTGCCAGCAGTAGACTCATAACGCAGTTCTTC. Translating gives CASSRLITQFF. The chain couples TRBV6-2 or TRBV6-3 to TRBJ2-1; D unclear. The germline V gene encodes CDR1 MNHEY and CDR2 SVGEGT. The V gene lost 5 bases and the J gene lost 12 bases, with 11 bases spanning the gap. This CDR3 has 11 amino acids.

The chain employs TRBV6-5 and TRBJ2-7; the D gene is possibly TRBD1 (6 bases). V lost 4 bases to trimming and J lost 7 bases, with 20 bases between them. Germline V gene data show CDR1 as MNHEY and CDR2 as SVGAGI. The CDR3 covers 15 residues. CDR3 protein: CASSFNWDILLEQYF. CDR3 DNA sequence: TGTGCCAGCAGTTTCAATTGGGACATCCTTTTGGAGCAGTACTTC.

J is TRBJ1-6 and V is TRBV6-6; D is perhaps TRBD1 (6 bases). The V gene's germline CDR1 is MNHNY and CDR2 SVGAGI (reference sequence). The ends were cut back, 1 base at V and 9 bases at J, with 13 bases in the middle. The CDR3 consists of 15 residues. CDR3 in amino acids: CASSYWKGEGSPLHF. The DNA for the CDR3 is TGTGCCAGCAGTTACTGGAAGGGGGAAGGTTCACCCCTCCACTTT.

The chain is built from TRBV6-5 and TRBJ1-6, with 7 bases aligning to TRBD1. The J segment lost 9 bases and the V segment lost 5 bases, leaving 1 base of the junction unmatched. Germline V gives CDR1 MNHEY, CDR2 SVGAGI. The CDR3 consists of 12 residues. CDR3 DNA: TGTGCCAGCAGTCACAGGGGTTCACCCCTCCACTTT. This sequence encodes CASSHRGSPLHF.

CDR3 nucleotides: TGTGCCAGCAGTTTATTCTCAATGGGGGGTGAGCAGTTCTTC. Amino acids: CASSLFSMGGEQFF. The chain has TRBV28 and TRBJ2-1; D may be TRBD2 (6 bases). Trimming shortened V by 1 base and J by 9 bases, and 13 bases separated the two germline ends. There are 14 residues in the CDR3. Germline values: CDR1 MDHEN, CDR2 SYDVKM.

This clone was counted between two and nine times. The CDR3 loop reads CAWSVRRVEAGELFF. Here the CDR3 DNA reads TGTGCCTGGAGTGTACGGAGGGTAGAAGCCGGGGAGCTGTTTTTT. The V gene is TRBV30, the J gene TRBJ2-2; possible D gene TRBD2, 6 bases. This CDR3 spans 15 amino acids. With 0 bases removed from V and 6 bases from J, the gap between germline ends came to 14 bases. Germline CDR1 is GTSNPN and CDR2 is SVGIG (reference sequence).

The V call is TRBV6-5, the J call TRBJ2-2, with TRBD1 identical over 7 bases. Per germline, CDR1 MNHEY and CDR2 SVGAGI. J gave up 6 bases and V 10 bases, and 11 bases lay outside the gene matches. The CDR3 consists of 14 residues. CDR3 nucleotides: TGTGCCACCAAGACAGGGAGATTATCCGGGGAGCTGTTTTTT. Translation gives CATKTGRLSGELFF.

The chain combines TRBV6-1 with TRBJ1-3, with 10 bases aligning to TRBD1. V lost 2 bases to trimming and J lost 7 bases; unmatched junction nucleotides: 11. Germline V gene data show CDR1 as MNHNS and CDR2 as SASEGT. There are 17 residues in the CDR3. The CDR3 sequence is CASSEFRTGGQDNTIYF. CDR3 sequence (DNA): TGTGCCAGCAGTGAATTCAGGACAGGGGGTCAGGACAACACCATATATTTT.

V usage is TRBV19 and J usage is TRBJ2-1; 9 bases agree with TRBD2. Germline V gene lookup returns CDR1 LNHDA and CDR2 SQIVND (reference sequence). V dropped 7 bases and J dropped 4; count of bases not matched to a gene: 5. The CDR3 has 14 amino acids. The CDR3 is CASKSGRFYNEQFF. The CDR3 bases are TGTGCCAGTAAGAGCGGGAGGTTTTACAATGAGCAGTTCTTC.

The gene calls are TRBV7-2 and TRBJ2-3, with TRBD2 matching 11 bases. The germline gives CDR1 SGHTA, CDR2 FQGNSA. J lost 5 bases, V lost 4 bases, and 5 bases had no gene match. The CDR3 is 15 amino acids. The CDR3 nucleotides read TGTGCCAGCAGCTCTAGCGGGAGGTTTTTAGATACGCAGTATTTT. As protein: CASSSSGRFLDTQYF. Looking up the rest from reference TRBV7-2 and TRBJ2-3 gives the full variable domain: GAGVSQSPSNKVTEKGKDVELRCDPISGHTALYWYRQSLGQGLEFLIYFQGNSAPDKSGLPSDRFSAERTGGSVSTLTIQRTQQEDSAVYLCASSSSGRFLDTQYFGPGTRLTVL.

The rearrangement joins TRBV6-5 to TRBJ2-7, with a weak D call TRBD2 (5 bases). The germline V gene has CDR1 MNHEY and CDR2 SVGAGI. The V and J ends lost 11 bases and 4 bases respectively, with 18 bases between them. This CDR3 spans 13 amino acids. CDR3 loop: CAVRRRSSYEQYF. The CDR3 DNA is TGTGCCGTTAGGAGGCGTTCGTCATACGAGCAGTACTTC.

This clone was seen only a few times. This chain connects TRBV9 to TRBJ2-3; D gene unclear. Trimming took 4 bases from V and 4 from J, leaving 10 bases between them. CDR3 length equals 13 residues. Germline CDR1 and CDR2: SGDLS and YYNGEE. CDR3 amino acids: CASSPRLSDTQYF. The CDR3 DNA reads as TGTGCCAGCAGCCCTCGTCTGTCAGATACGCAGTATTTT. Using reference TRBV9 and TRBJ2-3 for the parts outside the CDR3, the full variable domain is DSGVTQTPKHLITATGQRVTLRCSPRSGDLSVYWYQQSLDQGLQFLIQYYNGEERAKGNILERFSAQQFPDLHSELNLSSLELGDSALYFCASSPRLSDTQYFGPGTRLTVL.

CDR3: CASSPHSGTYEQYF. CDR3 DNA sequence: TGCGCCAGCAGCCCCCATAGCGGGACCTACGAGCAGTACTTC. The chain has TRBV5-1 and TRBJ2-7, with TRBD2 matching over 8 bases. The J segment lost 2 bases and the V segment lost 4 bases, leaving 5 bases of the junction unmatched. The CDR3 spans 14 residues. CDR1 SGHRS and CDR2 YFSETQ come from the germline V gene.

This clone was seen a handful of times. This chain uses TRBV30 with TRBJ1-4, with 8 nucleotides matching TRBD1. The germline V gene has CDR1 GTSNPN and CDR2 SVGIG (reference sequence). J was trimmed by 4 bases and V by 7 bases; bases with no gene match: 5. CDR3 length: 13 amino acids. CDR3 sequence reads: CASLGQDNEKLFF. CDR3 bases: TGTGCCTCCCTGGGACAGGATAATGAAAAACTGTTTTTT.

This sequence joins TRBV6-2 or TRBV6-3 and TRBJ2-7; D call uncertain. The CDR3 is 14 residues long. V lost 0 bases, J lost 5 bases, and 11 bases lay in between. Germline values: CDR1 MNHEY, CDR2 SVGEGT. This CDR3 reads CASSYSKLLDEQYF. CDR3 in DNA: TGTGCCAGCAGTTACTCGAAGCTTCTGGACGAGCAGTACTTC.

This chain links TRBV3-1 (or the pseudogene TRBV3-2) with TRBJ2-7, with 16 positions matching TRBD2. CDR1 LGHDT and CDR2 YNNKEL come from the germline V gene (reference sequence). The CDR3 is 18 amino acids. With 4 bases clipped from V and 3 bases from J, the junction kept 9 bases outside the gene matches. CDR3 nucleotides: TGTGCCAGCAGCCCCCTAATGGGACTAGCGGGAGGGCGCTACGAGCAGTACTTC. This sequence encodes CASSPLMGLAGGRYEQYF.